This TCR beta chain stems from a study of blood T cell repertoires in COVID-19. Study summary: The cDNA or gDNA used as material had been derived from T cells, B-cell-depleted T cells, or PBMCs.

Participants had their cohort set by participant-reported clinical history. Original processing notes: Amplification of reference gene primers provided the estimated nucleated cell counts. Method: immunoSEQ multiplex PCR; TCRdb's copy keeps in-frame clones and lacks some. V and J calls and clone size are given by that table; D and trimming were obtained from the DNA. The repertoire holds about 230,000 clones, with about 85% as singletons. Per germline, CDR1 SGHTS and CDR2 YDEGEE. Trimming removed 0 bases from V and 2 bases from J, with 15 bases in between. CDR3 size: 16 residues. The J gene is TRBJ2-7, the V gene TRBV5-8, with D possibly TRBD2 on 6 matching bases. Sequences were obtained from PBMCs or T cells enriched from blood (not recorded which). The sequence was obtained from a man younger than 45 who had recovered from COVID-19. The CDR3 DNA sequence: TGTGCCAGCAGCTTGGACGGGGGATTGGGGGCCTACGAGCAGTACTTC. Encoded protein: CASSLDGGLGAYEQYF.